This T cell receptor (beta chain) was identified in a study of OX40 agonist ivuxolimab in advanced cancers. About the research overall: Patients with hepatocellular carcinoma, melanoma, renal cell or head and neck cancer made up the dose-escalation patients. General study results and limits: With doses of 0.1 to 3.0 mg/kg, CD4+ and CD8+ blood T cells had undergone clonal expansion by week 6.

Sequencing used immunoSEQ multiplex PCR; TCRdb keeps in-frame clones, though not all of them. Here the sample spans tens of thousands of clones, 75% to 85% being singletons. Autoimmune disease history or systemic immunosuppression excluded patients. Blood specimens came from baseline, cycle 4 day 1, and cycle 7 day 1. Notes on this clone: Its antigen is unknown.

This specimen consisted of CD4+ or CD8+ T cells sorted from blood, obtained in a trial of the OX40 agonist ivuxolimab. The receptor's source is an adult with an advanced solid tumor such as melanoma, head and neck, liver or kidney cancer.

The CDR3 loop is CASSVQDRAEETQYF. In DNA, the CDR3 is TGTGCCAGCAGCGTACAAGACAGGGCCGAAGAGACCCAGTACTTC. The rearrangement links TRBV9 to TRBJ2-5; 7 nucleotides match TRBD1. The trim removed 1 base at V and 3 bases at J, leaving 6 bases unmatched. This CDR3 is 15 amino acids long. The V gene's germline CDR1 is SGDLS and CDR2 YYNGEE.